This T cell receptor beta chain was recorded in a study of T cell clonality in common variable immunodeficiency. Study conclusions and caveats: Fewer deletions and N-nucleotide insertions were reportedly seen in common variable immunodeficiency TCR beta sequences. CVID subjects showed higher TCRbeta clonality than healthy controls.

This clone showed up just a few times. Its specificity is unknown. The CDR3 end falls 3 residues outside the read, so it is completed with the germline J gene. Sequenced by immunoSEQ multiplex PCR; TCRdb stores in-frame clones only, minus some. Listed here are about 28,000 clones without any singletons, the top ten holding roughly an eighth. CDR1 is SEHNR, CDR2 FQNEAQ, per germline (reference sequence). CDR3 length equals 14 residues. The chain combines TRBV7-9 with TRBJ1-2, with D possibly matching TRBD1 (6 bases). The TCR sequence derives from a person aged 18-69 years in good health. Sequencing was carried out using peripheral blood mononuclear cells. CDR3 DNA (partial): TGTGCCAGCAGCTTGTCCGGGGGGCTCTGGGAC. Amino acids: CASSLSGGLWD. The full CDR3 protein is CASSLSGGLWDYTF.